What follows are 8 T cell receptor beta chains derived from one specimen sequenced in a study of CD8 T cells in Susac syndrome. The RNA, roughly 0.45 to 1 ug, was put through reverse transcription using random hexamers. TCRdb used MiXCR to reprocess the immunoSEQ multiplex PCR reads, holding one entry per CDR3 protein. The sample has about 170,000 distinct CDR3 sequences, around 93% seen once. The source material was CD4+ T cells from PBMCs. These receptors were taken from a human donor with multiple sclerosis.

V usage is TRBV6-2 or TRBV6-3 and J usage is TRBJ2-1, with D possibly matching TRBD1 (5 bases). This CDR3 is 11 amino acids long. The germline gives CDR1 MNHEY, CDR2 SVGEGT. V was shortened by 8 bases and J by 6 bases, with 8 bases between the two germline ends. CDR3 residues: CASAQGNEQFF. The CDR3 DNA sequence: TGTGCCAGCGCCCAGGGCAATGAGCAGTTCTTC.

In this sample, this clonotype turned up once. V is TRBV29-1 and J is TRBJ2-6; D not resolved. The CDR3 extends over 17 amino acids. The V end was cut by 1 base, the J end by 0 bases, with 13 bases between. In germline, CDR1 is SQVTM, CDR2 ANQGSEA. The CDR3 is CSVEVWAGYSGANVLTF. The CDR3 region has the DNA TGCAGCGTTGAAGTCTGGGCCGGGTACTCTGGGGCCAACGTCCTGACTTTC.

This chain connects TRBV3-1 to TRBJ2-7; 7 bases agree with TRBD2. This CDR3 has 15 amino acids. CDR1 is LGHDT and CDR2 is YNNKEL in the germline V gene (reference sequence). V shed 4 bases and J 2 bases; nucleotides not matched to a gene: 8. DNA for the CDR3: TGTGCCAGCAGCCCGCGGGGGATGCCGCCCTACGAGCAGTACTTC. It encodes CASSPRGMPPYEQYF.

The chain is built from TRBV12-3 or TRBV12-4 and TRBJ1-2, with D perhaps TRBD1 (6 bases). The V gene lost 5 bases and the J gene lost 13 bases, with 11 bases spanning the gap. The CDR3 is 10 amino acids. For the CDR3, the DNA is TGTGCCAGCAGTCTACAGGGACTCACCTTC. Its translation: CASSLQGLTF.

The V gene is TRBV2, the J gene TRBJ2-1, with TRBD2 identical over 10 bases. This CDR3 has 17 amino acids. The germline gives CDR1 SNHLY, CDR2 FYNNEI. The V and J ends lost 4 bases and 14 bases, in that order; junction bases with no gene match: 20. The chain's CDR3 is CASSARFGLAAARMKFF. In DNA, the CDR3 is TGTGCCAGCAGTGCGAGGTTTGGACTAGCGGCAGCTCGAATGAAGTTCTTC.

This chain connects TRBV7-7 to TRBJ2-5; D may be TRBD1 (5 bases). Germline lookup yields CDR1 SSHAT and CDR2 FNYEAQ (reference sequence). The length of the CDR3 is 11 residues. The V end was cut by 5 bases, the J end by 7 bases, with 8 bases between. CDR3 residues: CASSQGGTQYF. In DNA, the CDR3 is TGTGCCAGCAGCCAGGGTGGGACCCAGTACTTC.

This chain uses TRBV12-3 or TRBV12-4 with TRBJ2-7; D gene ambiguous. Deletions cut 8 bases from V and 10 bases from J, with 18 bases between. CDR3 size: 12 residues. The CDR3 DNA sequence: TGTGCCAGCCAAGAGGTAGGATCCGCCCAGTACTTC. Translation gives CASQEVGSAQYF.

This chain links TRBV29-1 with TRBJ2-2; the D gene is possibly TRBD1 (6 bases). Trimming cost V 1 base and J 4 bases, with 13 bases left between them. The CDR3 extends over 15 amino acids. Per the germline V gene, CDR1 is SQVTM and CDR2 is ANQGSEA. The CDR3 DNA follows: TGCAGCGTTGAAGGCCAGGGGCCCCTCACCGGGGAGCTGTTTTTT. This gives the protein CSVEGQGPLTGELFF.